The text below deals with one T cell receptor (beta chain). No cognate antigen has been identified for it. No per-base quality is available; no much larger clone lies one base away. One collaborating source in Seattle enrolled patients during active infection and followed them longitudinally through the course of disease. Whole blood was collected in K2EDTA tubes by collaborating institutions according to the institutions' own protocols. For TCRbeta analysis, collaborator samples were shipped as frozen whole blood, as isolated PBMCs, or as DNA extracted from either sample type. This record belongs to a study of blood T cell repertoires in COVID-19 (dated by TCRdb to about 2020). In terms of the full investigation: The collaborator samples originated in the United States, Italy and Spain and spanned the acute and convalescent phases of COVID-19. Where available, HLA class I and class II types were taken from metadata supplied by the sample provider and were not determined by assay-based typing. Subjects who had been exposed to COVID-19, were actively infected with it, or had recovered from it provided the deeply sampled blood TCRbeta repertoires that made up the dataset. The material from the prospective study consisted of cDNA or gDNA derived from T cells, B-cell-depleted T cells, or PBMCs. Samples came from the ongoing ImmuneRACE study (first 160 participants) plus 1,254 subjects from 6 global collaborators. A de-identified subject ID, COVID-19 status, age in years and sex were almost always included in the sample metadata. The repertoires were released in a freely available public database intended as a resource for research on the immune response to SARS-CoV-2. What the study reported, not specific to this receptor: The amount of clinical and demographic metadata varied by source and participant and was provided uncurated.

Trimming costs V 3 bases and J 2 bases, and their ends lie 8 bases apart. CDR1 and CDR2 are drawn from the germline V gene: SGDLS, YYNGEE. From the cysteine through the phenylalanine, the CDR3 covers 13 amino acids. Kept here is only the CDR3 DNA, which spans 39 bases and is read in frame from base 1. The immunoSEQ Assay, a bias-controlled multiplex PCR, was used to amplify TCRbeta CDR3 regions from genomic DNA. The study's processing was this. Within the assay, amplification of reference gene primers was used to estimate how many nucleated cells each sample contained. To quantify the absolute abundance of each unique TCRbeta CDR3 rearrangement, sequence reads were collapsed and filtered. Productive Simpson clonality was computed per sample as the square root of Simpson's diversity index over productive rearrangements. Here the immuneACCESS table is served through TCRdb, limited to in-frame sequences with V and J called. Missing clones are a known gap in these copies; in checked studies unresolved V genes cover under half, and the rest lacks a known reason. V, J and clone size reflect that table, while D and trimming were determined from the DNA. The sample records roughly 300,000 clones, approximately 88% of which are singletons. About 1.6% of the sample is taken by the ten largest.

This clonotype originated in a human donor with COVID-19, enrolled during active disease. The donor label of this sample is uncertain. The V and J genes are TRBV9 and TRBJ1-2; possibly the D gene is TRBD1, per 6 matching bases. Sequenced input: peripheral blood. Here is the DNA: TGTGCCAGCAGCGAGGGGGGGAACTATGGCTACACCTTC. It translates to CASSEGGNYGYTF. Here the CDR3 is joined to the reference TRBV9 and TRBJ1-2 genes, and the full variable domain is: DSGVTQTPKHLITATGQRVTLRCSPRSGDLSVYWYQQSLDQGLQFLIQYYNGEERAKGNILERFSAQQFPDLHSELNLSSLELGDSALYFCASSEGGNYGYTFGSGTRLTVV.